The rows below give T cell receptor beta chains drawn from one sample of a study of T cell changes during pregnancy in multiple sclerosis. The repertoire was sequenced with immunoSEQ multiplex PCR; TCRdb's copy has only in-frame clones and lacks some. The sample records 65,000 to 85,000 clones, about nine tenths being singletons. This material consisted of CD4+ T cells from peripheral blood mononuclear cells, taken after pregnancy. The receptors originated from a female donor with multiple sclerosis, enrolled in a pregnancy study. CDR3s leave out the opening cysteine and the closing phenylalanine or tryptophan.

cdr3_length	v_call	j_call	cdr3_aa
14	TRBV10-2	TRBJ2-1	ASSGGAESSYNEQF
12	TRBV15	TRBJ1-5	ATSRDRDGQPQH
13	TRBV7-8	TRBJ2-7	ASSSQSGTEYEQY
14	TRBV6-5	TRBJ1-3	ASSSGIFNSGNTIY
14	TRBV19	TRBJ2-7	ASSRDFGRFSVEQY
15	TRBV7-9	TRBJ2-1	ASSLDLMGDLGNEQF
12	TRBV9	TRBJ2-5	ASSVAGGEETQY
11	TRBV2	TRBJ2-5	ASRDRGGETQY
17	TRBV5-1	TRBJ1-4	ASSPQTGGVSGTNEKLF
16	TRBV18	TRBJ2-1	ASSPTPGTSGRFNEQF
11	TRBV6-1	TRBJ1-3	ASKIRTGNTIY
12	TRBV30	TRBJ1-5	AWNAGLSNQPQH
15	TRBV19	TRBJ1-4	ASKPGTGVFANEKLF
14	TRBV4-2	TRBJ2-1	ASSQGWGDSYNEQF
12	TRBV6-5	TRBJ1-2	ASRRPLESTGYT
12	TRBV28	TRBJ1-1	ASSLLSVNTEAF
13	TRBV6-5	TRBJ2-7	ASSYSALAAYEQY
11	TRBV27	TRBJ2-2	ASSFTGSGELF
11	TRBV28	TRBJ2-1	ASSSTGNNEQF
12	TRBV7-9	TRBJ1-2	ASSFSGQKFGYT
16	TRBV28	TRBJ2-4	ASSSLDVGARAKNIQY
12	TRBV7-8	TRBJ1-1	ASRRLRGGTEAF
14	TRBV5-1	TRBJ2-7	ASSLSSEQATYEQY
13	TRBV5-1	TRBJ1-1	ASSLVRGYDTEAF
15	TRBV10-3	TRBJ1-1	AISEGPLAALNTEAF
14	TRBV5-1	TRBJ2-1	ASRTISGSSYNEQF
12	TRBV7-2	TRBJ1-5	ASSLDRGGQPQH
13	TRBV19	TRBJ2-3	ASRIGGGLRDTQY
13	TRBV30	TRBJ1-2	AWRDLGTANYGYT